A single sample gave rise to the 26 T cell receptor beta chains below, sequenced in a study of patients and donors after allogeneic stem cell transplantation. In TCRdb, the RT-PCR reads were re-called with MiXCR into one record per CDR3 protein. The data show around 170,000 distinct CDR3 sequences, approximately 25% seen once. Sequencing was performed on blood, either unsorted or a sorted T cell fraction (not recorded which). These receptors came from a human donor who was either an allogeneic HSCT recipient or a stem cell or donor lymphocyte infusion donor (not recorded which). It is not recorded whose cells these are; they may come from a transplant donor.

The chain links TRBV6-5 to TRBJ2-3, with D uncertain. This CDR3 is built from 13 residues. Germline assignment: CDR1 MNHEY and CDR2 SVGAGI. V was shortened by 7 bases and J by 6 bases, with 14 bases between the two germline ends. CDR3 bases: TGTGCCAGCACCCCGCTTACCATGGATACGCAGTATTTT. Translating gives CASTPLTMDTQYF.

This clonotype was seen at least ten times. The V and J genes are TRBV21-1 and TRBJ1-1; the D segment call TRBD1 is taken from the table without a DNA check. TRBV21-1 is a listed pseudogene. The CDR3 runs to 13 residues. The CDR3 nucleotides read TGTGCCAGCAGCGGAGATGGGGGGACTGAAGCTTTCTTT. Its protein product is CASSGDGGTEAFF.

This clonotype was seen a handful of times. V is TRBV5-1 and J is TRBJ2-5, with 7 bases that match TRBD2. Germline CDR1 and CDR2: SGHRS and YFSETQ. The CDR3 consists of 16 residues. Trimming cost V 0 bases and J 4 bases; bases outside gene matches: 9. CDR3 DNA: TGCGCCAGCAGCTTGGGGACCGAAACGGGGGGAGAGACCCAGTACTTC. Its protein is CASSLGTETGGETQYF.

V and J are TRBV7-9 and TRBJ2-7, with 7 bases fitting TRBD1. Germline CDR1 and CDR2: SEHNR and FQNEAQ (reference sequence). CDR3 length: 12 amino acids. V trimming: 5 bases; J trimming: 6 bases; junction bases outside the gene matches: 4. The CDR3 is CASSHDRAEQYF. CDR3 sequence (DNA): TGTGCCAGCAGCCACGACAGGGCCGAGCAGTACTTC.

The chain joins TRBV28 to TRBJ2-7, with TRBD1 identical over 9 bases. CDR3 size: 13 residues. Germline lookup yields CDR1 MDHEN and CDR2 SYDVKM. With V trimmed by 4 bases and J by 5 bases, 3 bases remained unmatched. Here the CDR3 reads CASSSGQGDEQYF. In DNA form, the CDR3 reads TGTGCCAGCAGTTCGGGACAGGGTGACGAGCAGTACTTC. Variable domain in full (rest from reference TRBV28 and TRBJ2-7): DVKVTQSSRYLVKRTGEKVFLECVQDMDHENMFWYRQDPGLGLRLIYFSYDVKMKEKGDIPEGYSVSREKKERFSLILESASTNQTSMYLCASSSGQGDEQYFGPGTRLTVT.

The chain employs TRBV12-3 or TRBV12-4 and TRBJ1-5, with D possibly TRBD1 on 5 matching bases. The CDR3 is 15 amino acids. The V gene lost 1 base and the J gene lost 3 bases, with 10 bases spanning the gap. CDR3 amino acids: CASSLGRQFNQPQHF. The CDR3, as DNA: TGTGCCAGCAGTTTAGGTAGACAGTTCAATCAGCCCCAGCATTTT.

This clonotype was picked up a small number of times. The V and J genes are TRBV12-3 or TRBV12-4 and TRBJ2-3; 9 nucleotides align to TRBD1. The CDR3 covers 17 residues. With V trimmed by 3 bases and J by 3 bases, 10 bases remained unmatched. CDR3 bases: TGTGCCAGCAGTTTTACGAAGGGACAGGGTCAAACAGATACGCAGTATTTT. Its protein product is CASSFTKGQGQTDTQYF.

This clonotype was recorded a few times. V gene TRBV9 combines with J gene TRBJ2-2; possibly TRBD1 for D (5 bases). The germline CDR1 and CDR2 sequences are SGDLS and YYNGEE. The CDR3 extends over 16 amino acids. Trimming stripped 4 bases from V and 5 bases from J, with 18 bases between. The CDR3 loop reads CASSPVGQGKTGELFF. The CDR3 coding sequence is TGTGCCAGCAGCCCCGTGGGGCAGGGAAAGACCGGGGAGCTGTTTTTT.

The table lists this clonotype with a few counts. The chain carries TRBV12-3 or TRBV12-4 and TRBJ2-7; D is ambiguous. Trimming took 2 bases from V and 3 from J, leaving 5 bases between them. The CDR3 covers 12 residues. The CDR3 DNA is TGTGCCAGCAGTTTATCGGACTACGAGCAGTACTTC. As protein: CASSLSDYEQYF.

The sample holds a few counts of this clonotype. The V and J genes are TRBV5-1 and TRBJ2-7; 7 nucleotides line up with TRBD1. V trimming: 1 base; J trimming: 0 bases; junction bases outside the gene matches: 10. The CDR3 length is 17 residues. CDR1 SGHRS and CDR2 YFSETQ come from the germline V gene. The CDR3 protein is CASSLMPTGTVSYEQYF. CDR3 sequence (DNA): TGCGCCAGCAGCTTGATGCCGACCGGGACAGTCTCCTACGAGCAGTACTTC.

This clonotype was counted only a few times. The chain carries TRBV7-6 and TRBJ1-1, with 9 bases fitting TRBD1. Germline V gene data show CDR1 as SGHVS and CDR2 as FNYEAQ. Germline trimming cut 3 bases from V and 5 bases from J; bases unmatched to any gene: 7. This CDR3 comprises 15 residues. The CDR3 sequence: CASSFKDRGGTEAFF. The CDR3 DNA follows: TGTGCCAGCAGCTTCAAGGACAGGGGAGGTACTGAAGCTTTCTTT.

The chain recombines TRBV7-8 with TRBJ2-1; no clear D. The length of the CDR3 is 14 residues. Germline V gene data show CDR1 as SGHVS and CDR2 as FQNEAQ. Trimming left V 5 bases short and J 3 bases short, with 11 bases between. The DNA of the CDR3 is TGTGCCAGCAGCACTAACACAGTCTACAATGAGCAGTTCTTC. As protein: CASSTNTVYNEQFF.

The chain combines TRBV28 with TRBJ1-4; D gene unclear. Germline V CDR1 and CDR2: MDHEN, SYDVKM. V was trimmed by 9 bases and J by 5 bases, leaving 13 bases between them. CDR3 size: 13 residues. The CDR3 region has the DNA TGTGCCAGTAAAGGAGTTTCGAATGAAAAACTGTTTTTT. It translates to CASKGVSNEKLFF.

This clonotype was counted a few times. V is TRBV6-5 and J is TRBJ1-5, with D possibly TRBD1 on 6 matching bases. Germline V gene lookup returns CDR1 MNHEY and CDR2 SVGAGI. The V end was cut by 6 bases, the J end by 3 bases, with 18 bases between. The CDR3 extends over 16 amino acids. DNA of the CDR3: TGTGCCAGCAGGCACACCTGGGACACAAACAATCAGCCCCAGCATTTT. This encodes CASRHTWDTNNQPQHF.

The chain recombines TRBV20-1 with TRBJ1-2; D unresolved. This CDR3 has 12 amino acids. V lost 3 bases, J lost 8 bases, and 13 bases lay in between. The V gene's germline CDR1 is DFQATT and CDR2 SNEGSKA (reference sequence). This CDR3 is CSASGRGLGYTF. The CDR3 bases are TGCAGTGCTAGTGGCAGAGGGCTCGGCTACACCTTC.

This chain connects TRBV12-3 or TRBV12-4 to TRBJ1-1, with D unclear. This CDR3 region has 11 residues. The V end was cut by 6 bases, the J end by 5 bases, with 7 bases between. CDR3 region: CASRHRTEAFF. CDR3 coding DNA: TGTGCCAGCAGGCACAGAACTGAAGCTTTCTTT.

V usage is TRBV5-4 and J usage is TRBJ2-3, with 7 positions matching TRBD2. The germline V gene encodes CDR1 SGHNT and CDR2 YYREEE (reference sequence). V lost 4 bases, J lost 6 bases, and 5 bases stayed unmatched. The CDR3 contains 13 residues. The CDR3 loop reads CASSRTSRDTQYF. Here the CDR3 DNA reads TGTGCCAGCAGCAGGACTAGTCGGGATACGCAGTATTTT.

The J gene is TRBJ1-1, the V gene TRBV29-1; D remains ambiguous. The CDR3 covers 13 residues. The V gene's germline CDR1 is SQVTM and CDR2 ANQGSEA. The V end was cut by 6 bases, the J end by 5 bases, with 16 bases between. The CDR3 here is CSVHDPGRTEAFF. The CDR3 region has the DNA TGCAGCGTCCATGACCCCGGAAGGACTGAAGCTTTCTTT.

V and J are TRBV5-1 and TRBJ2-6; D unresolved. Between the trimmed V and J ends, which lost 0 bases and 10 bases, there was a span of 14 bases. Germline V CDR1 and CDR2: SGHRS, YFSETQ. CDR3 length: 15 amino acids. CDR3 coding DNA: TGCGCCAGCAGCTTGGAATGGGCGGTTCCAAACGTCCTGACTTTC. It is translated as CASSLEWAVPNVLTF.

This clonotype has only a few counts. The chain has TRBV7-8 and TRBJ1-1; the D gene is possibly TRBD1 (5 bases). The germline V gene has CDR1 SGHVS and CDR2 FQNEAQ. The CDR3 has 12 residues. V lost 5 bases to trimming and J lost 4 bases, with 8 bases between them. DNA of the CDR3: TGTGCCAGCAGCAAAGGGGTCACTGAAGCTTTCTTT. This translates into CASSKGVTEAFF. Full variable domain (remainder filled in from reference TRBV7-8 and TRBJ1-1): GAGVSQSPRYKVAKRGQDVALRCDPISGHVSLFWYQQALGQGPEFLTYFQNEAQLDKSGLPSDRFFAERPEGSVSTLKIQRTQQEDSAVYLCASSKGVTEAFFGQGTRLTVV.

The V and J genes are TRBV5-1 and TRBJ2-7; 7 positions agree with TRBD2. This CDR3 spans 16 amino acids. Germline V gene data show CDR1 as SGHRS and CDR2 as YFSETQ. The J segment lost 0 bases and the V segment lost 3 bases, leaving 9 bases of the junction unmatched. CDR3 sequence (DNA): TGCGCCAGCAGCTGGGACCTTGCTAGCGGCTCCTACGAGCAGTACTTC. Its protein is CASSWDLASGSYEQYF.

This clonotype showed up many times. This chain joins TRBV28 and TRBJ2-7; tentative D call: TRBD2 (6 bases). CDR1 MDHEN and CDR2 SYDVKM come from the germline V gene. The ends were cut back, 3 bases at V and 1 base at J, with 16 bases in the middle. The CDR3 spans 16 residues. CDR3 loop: CASSFHLADLSYEQYF. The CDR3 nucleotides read TGTGCCAGCAGTTTCCATTTAGCGGACCTTTCCTACGAGCAGTACTTC.

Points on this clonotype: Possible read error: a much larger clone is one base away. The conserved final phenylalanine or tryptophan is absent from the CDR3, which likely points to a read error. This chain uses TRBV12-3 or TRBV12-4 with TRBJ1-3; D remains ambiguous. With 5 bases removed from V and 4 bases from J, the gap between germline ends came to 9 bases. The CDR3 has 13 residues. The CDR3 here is CASSLMEGNTIYL. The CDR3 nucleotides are TGTGCCAGCAGTCTTATGGAGGGAAACACCATATATTTG.

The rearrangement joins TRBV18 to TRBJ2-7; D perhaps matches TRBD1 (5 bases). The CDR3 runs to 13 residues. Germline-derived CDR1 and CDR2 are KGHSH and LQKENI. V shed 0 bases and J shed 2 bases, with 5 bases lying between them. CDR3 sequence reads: CASSPPDTYEQYF. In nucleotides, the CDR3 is TGTGCCAGCTCACCACCGGACACCTACGAGCAGTACTTC.

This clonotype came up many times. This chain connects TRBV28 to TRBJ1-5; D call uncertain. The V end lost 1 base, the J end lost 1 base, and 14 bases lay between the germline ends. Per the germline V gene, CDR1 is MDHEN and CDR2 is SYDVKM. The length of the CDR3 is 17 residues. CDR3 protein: CASSLYSWQLSNQPQHF. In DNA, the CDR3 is TGTGCCAGCAGTTTATATTCGTGGCAGCTAAGCAATCAGCCCCAGCATTTT. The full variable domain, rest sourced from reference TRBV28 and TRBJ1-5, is DVKVTQSSRYLVKRTGEKVFLECVQDMDHENMFWYRQDPGLGLRLIYFSYDVKMKEKGDIPEGYSVSREKKERFSLILESASTNQTSMYLCASSLYSWQLSNQPQHFGDGTRLSIL.

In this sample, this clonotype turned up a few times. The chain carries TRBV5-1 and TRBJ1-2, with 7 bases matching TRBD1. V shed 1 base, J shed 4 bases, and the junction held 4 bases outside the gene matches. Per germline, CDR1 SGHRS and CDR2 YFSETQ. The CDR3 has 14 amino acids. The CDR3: CASSLQAGGYGYTF. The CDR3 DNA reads TGCGCCAGCAGCTTGCAGGCAGGGGGCTATGGCTACACCTTC.